These T cell receptor beta chains were read from a single sample in a study of cytomegalovirus exposure and HLA in healthy donors. Some clones are missing from TCRdb's copy, which holds only in-frame ones; the method was immunoSEQ multiplex PCR. The table records 130,000 to 150,000 clones, 85% to 90% of them present only once. Specimen: PBMCs. Receptors were obtained from a woman between 18 and 29 years old in good health and CMV-seropositive. Each CDR3 is given with its conserved first and last residue. The order of the fields is D gene, J gene, clone size, V gene, CDR3 protein, CDR3 DNA. The D gene is left open where the match is weak. Only part of the rows carry a size: once, few, many, or a class if the clone is expanded.

NA TRBJ2-7 few TRBV18 CASSPSQEYEQYF TGTGCCAGCTCACCGTCCCAAGAGTACGAGCAGTACTTC
TRBD2 TRBJ2-1 NA TRBV5-6 CASSSIAGGGGYEQFF TGTGCCAGCAGCTCCATAGCGGGAGGGGGCGGGTATGAGCAGTTCTTC
TRBD1 TRBJ2-3 NA TRBV14 CASSQPGQNLDTQYF TGTGCCAGCAGCCAACCGGGACAGAATTTAGATACGCAGTATTTT
NA TRBJ2-1 NA TRBV28 CASSFTGGPTNEQFF TGTGCCAGCAGTTTCACAGGCGGCCCTACCAATGAGCAGTTCTTC
TRBD2 TRBJ2-5 NA TRBV25-1 CASSYSGRTRKTQYF TGTGCCAGCAGTTATAGCGGGAGGACTCGCAAGACCCAGTACTTC
NA TRBJ2-7 once TRBV30 CAWVGRGTYEQYF TGTGCCTGGGTCGGGCGAGGGACCTACGAGCAGTACTTC
NA TRBJ2-7 NA TRBV11-2 CASSLEFGREQYF TGTGCCAGCAGCTTAGAGTTCGGCAGGGAGCAGTACTTC
NA TRBJ2-7 NA TRBV5-1 CASSLESYEQYF TGCGCCAGCAGCTTGGAGAGCTACGAGCAGTACTTC
NA TRBJ1-3 NA TRBV30 CAWSPVSLAGNTIYF TGTGCCTGGAGTCCAGTTAGCTTGGCTGGAAACACCATATATTTT
NA TRBJ2-2 NA TRBV5-1 CASSSDTGELFF TGCGCCAGCAGCTCGGACACCGGGGAGCTGTTTTTT
NA TRBJ2-3 NA TRBV7-9 CASNQDWTDTQYF TGTGCCAGCAACCAGGACTGGACAGATACGCAGTATTTT
NA TRBJ2-7 NA TRBV6-6 CASSFTAGLHPKQYF TGTGCCAGCAGTTTCACCGCGGGACTGCACCCCAAGCAGTACTTC
NA TRBJ1-2 once TRBV25-1 CASSESGPRAGGYTF TGTGCCAGCAGTGAATCGGGACCCCGGGCGGGGGGCTACACCTTC
NA TRBJ2-1 NA TRBV30 CAWRAWGVVDEQFF TGTGCCTGGAGGGCTTGGGGGGTGGTGGATGAGCAGTTCTTC
NA TRBJ1-2 few TRBV28 CASQKGGAGNYGYTF TGTGCCAGCCAAAAGGGGGGGGCCGGAAACTATGGCTACACCTTC
TRBD2 TRBJ2-7 NA TRBV2 CASSGGGSLREQYF TGTGCCAGCAGTGGCGGCGGGAGTCTGCGCGAGCAGTACTTC
TRBD2 TRBJ2-7 NA TRBV4-1 CASSQLGRGYEQYF TGCGCCAGCAGCCAACTCGGGAGGGGATACGAGCAGTACTTC
NA TRBJ2-1 NA TRBV28 CASSVARDKFF TGTGCCAGCAGTGTCGCTAGGGACAAGTTCTTC
NA TRBJ2-1 NA TRBV7-8 CASSLGAGNEQFF TGTGCCAGCAGCTTAGGAGCGGGCAATGAGCAGTTCTTC
TRBD1 TRBJ1-2 NA TRBV7-2 CASSLSGTGGDYGYTF TGTGCCAGCAGCTTATCCGGGACAGGGGGCGACTATGGCTACACCTTC
NA TRBJ2-1 NA TRBV9 CASSVAGTRARDEQFF TGTGCCAGCAGCGTAGCCGGGACAAGGGCCAGGGATGAGCAGTTCTTC
TRBD2 TRBJ2-2 NA TRBV7-2 CASSPLTSGSRTGELFF TGTGCCAGCAGCCCGCTGACTAGCGGGAGCCGGACCGGGGAGCTGTTTTTT
NA TRBJ2-2 NA TRBV19 CASSIRRENTGELFF TGTGCCAGTAGTATTCGGCGGGAAAACACCGGGGAGCTGTTTTTT
TRBD1 TRBJ2-7 NA TRBV5-1 CASSWDRAGEQYF TGCGCCAGCAGCTGGGACAGGGCAGGCGAGCAGTACTTC
TRBD1 TRBJ2-3 NA TRBV5-1 CASSVGQGADTQYF TGCGCCAGCAGCGTTGGACAGGGGGCAGATACGCAGTATTTT
TRBD1 TRBJ1-5 NA TRBV10-3 CAISDLGTGTSNQPQHF TGTGCCATCAGTGATCTAGGGACAGGGACGAGCAATCAGCCCCAGCATTTT
NA TRBJ2-2 NA TRBV11-3 CASSLGDAGIGELFF TGTGCCAGCAGCTTAGGGGACGCGGGGATCGGGGAGCTGTTTTTT
TRBD2 TRBJ2-1 NA TRBV7-8 CASSFWTSGRARDEQFF TGTGCCAGCAGCTTCTGGACTAGCGGGAGGGCGAGGGATGAGCAGTTCTTC
NA TRBJ2-7 few TRBV5-1 CASSLGSRGIGEQYF TGCGCCAGCAGCTTGGGGTCACGGGGGATCGGGGAGCAGTACTTC
NA TRBJ2-5 NA TRBV30 CAWSVLNRVEETQYF TGTGCCTGGAGTGTACTTAACAGGGTAGAAGAGACCCAGTACTTC
NA TRBJ1-1 NA TRBV11-2 CASSLDPGGLTEAFF TGTGCCAGCAGCTTAGATCCGGGGGGTCTTACTGAAGCTTTCTTT
NA TRBJ1-4 NA TRBV14 CASSQDVRHRSNEKLFF TGTGCCAGCAGCCAAGATGTCCGACATCGAAGTAATGAAAAACTGTTTTTT
NA TRBJ2-3 once TRBV10-2 CASSEGPDTQYF TGCGCCAGCAGTGAGGGCCCAGATACGCAGTATTTT